The present T cell receptor (beta chain) was sequenced within a study of blood T cell repertoires in COVID-19. Study at large: Acute and convalescent COVID-19 samples came from the United States, Italy and Spain.

This clone was counted between two and nine times. The CDR3 length is 14 residues. Trimming pared 3 bases from V and 2 bases from J, leaving 8 bases between. Germline CDR1 is KGHSH and CDR2 is LQKENI. Study processing details: Amplification from reference gene primers served as the basis for estimated nucleated cell counts. Profiled with immunoSEQ multiplex PCR; TCRdb holds only in-frame clones, not every one. Clone size and the V and J calls come from that table; the DNA yielded D and trimming. The sample lists some 160,000 clones, more than 75% seen once, with about 4% in the top ten. V is TRBV18 and J is TRBJ1-3; D is uncertain. This TCR came from a man aged 60 to 75 with acute or convalescent COVID-19. Material for sequencing was peripheral blood. The CDR3 DNA is TGTGCCAGCTCACCGTACGGGGCTGGAAACACCATATATTTT. This sequence encodes CASSPYGAGNTIYF.